These 3 T cell receptor beta chains were all obtained from the same sample, sequenced in a study of OX40 agonist ivuxolimab in advanced cancers. Clones were read by immunoSEQ multiplex PCR, and TCRdb kept only the in-frame ones, dropping some. The sample comprises tens of thousands of clones, 79% of which are singletons, and 11% rests with the top ten. The sample in question was CD4+ or CD8+ T cells sorted from blood, obtained in a trial of the OX40 agonist ivuxolimab. The receptors here all came from an adult with an advanced solid tumor such as melanoma, head and neck, liver or kidney cancer.

The V and J genes are TRBV10-3 and TRBJ1-3; no definite D call. V lost 4 bases and J lost 2, with 15 bases in between. The CDR3 is 16 amino acids. Germline V gene data show CDR1 as ENHRY and CDR2 as SYGVKD. Written as DNA, the CDR3 is TGTGCCATCAGTGCTCCTCGGGAATTAACTGGAAACACCATATATTTT. Encoded protein: CAISAPRELTGNTIYF.

The chain is built from TRBV5-1 and TRBJ1-6; 12 positions agree with TRBD1. Germline trimming cut 9 bases from V and 10 bases from J; bases unmatched to any gene: 8. CDR1 and CDR2 from the germline V gene are SGHRS and YFSETQ. The CDR3 contains 14 residues. This CDR3 is CATKNGTGGSPLHF. Written as DNA, the CDR3 is TGCGCCACCAAAAACGGGACAGGGGGCTCACCCCTCCACTTT.

This clone was counted a few times. The chain couples TRBV7-3 to TRBJ2-2; the D call may be TRBD1 or TRBD2 (6 bases each). CDR3 size: 16 residues. The V end was cut by 2 bases, the J end by 1 base, with 11 bases between. The germline V gene encodes CDR1 SGHTA and CDR2 FQGTGA. CDR3 in amino acids: CASSLDGGLNTGELFF. Here the CDR3 DNA reads TGTGCCAGCAGCTTAGACGGGGGCCTGAACACCGGGGAGCTGTTTTTT.